The 29 T cell receptor beta chains presented below share a single source sample, sequenced in a study of T cells after yellow fever vaccination. TCRdb fed the 5' RACE reads into MiXCR, producing one record per CDR3 protein. The sample gives just under 600,000 distinct CDR3 sequences, 13% of which show up once; around an eighth is in the top ten. Sequencing was performed on PBMCs, taken on the day of the yellow fever booster vaccination. All receptors come from a man in his thirties or forties who received the YFV17D yellow fever vaccine.

This clonotype has more than one count but fewer than ten. CDR3 coding DNA: TGTGCCAGCAGCGCTGGGCCACAGGGATCTAACTATGGCTACACCTTC. Amino acids: CASSAGPQGSNYGYTF. The chain uses TRBV7-2 and TRBJ1-2; TRBD1 is a possible D gene (6 bases). The CDR3 spans 16 residues. Germline V gene lookup returns CDR1 SGHTA and CDR2 FQGNSA. Trimming shortened V by 5 bases and J by 0 bases, and 16 bases separated the two germline ends. The full variable domain, in which reference TRBV7-2 and TRBJ1-2 provide the parts outside the CDR3, is GAGVSQSPSNKVTEKGKDVELRCDPISGHTALYWYRQSLGQGLEFLIYFQGNSAPDKSGLPSDRFSAERTGGSVSTLTIQRTQQEDSAVYLCASSAGPQGSNYGYTFGSGTRLTVV.

The J gene is TRBJ1-2, the V gene TRBV11-2, with D uncertain. The ends were cut back, 3 bases at V and 4 bases at J, with 9 bases in the middle. Germline lookup yields CDR1 SGHAT and CDR2 FQNNGV. This CDR3 spans 13 amino acids. CDR3 region: CASSLTDFYGYTF. The CDR3 DNA reads as TGTGCCAGCAGCTTGACGGATTTCTATGGCTACACCTTC.

The chain uses TRBV12-3 or TRBV12-4 and TRBJ1-5; the D is unclear. Trimming removed 8 bases from V and 3 bases from J, with 14 bases in between. The CDR3 has 14 residues. CDR3 sequence reads: CASAVGSSNQPQHF. In DNA form, the CDR3 reads TGTGCCAGCGCCGTCGGGTCGTCCAATCAGCCCCAGCATTTT.

This chain joins TRBV20-1 and TRBJ2-7; no definite D call. With 0 bases removed from V and 4 bases from J, the gap between germline ends came to 10 bases. Germline V gene data show CDR1 as DFQATT and CDR2 as SNEGSKA (reference sequence). This CDR3 has 13 residues. CDR3 coding DNA: TGCAGTGCTAGAGATCTCACAGAGTACGAGCAGTACTTC. Encoded protein: CSARDLTEYEQYF.

This rearrangement joins TRBV29-1 to TRBJ2-7; D gene unclear. V dropped 0 bases and J dropped 4 bases, with 4 bases sitting between them. The germline V gene encodes CDR1 SQVTM and CDR2 ANQGSEA. The CDR3 extends over 11 amino acids. The CDR3 reads CSVEEGYEQYF. The DNA for the CDR3 is TGCAGCGTTGAAGAAGGGTACGAGCAGTACTTC.

The rearrangement joins TRBV24-1 to TRBJ2-5, with 10 bases lining up with TRBD2. This CDR3 comprises 14 residues. Looked up from germline, CDR1 is KGHDR and CDR2 is SFDVKD. J gave up 1 base and V 6 bases, and 1 base lay outside the gene matches. The DNA of the CDR3 is TGTGCCACCAGTAGCGGGAGGGCCCAAGAGACCCAGTACTTC. Protein sequence: CATSSGRAQETQYF.

The table lists this clonotype with a few counts. The rearrangement uses TRBV5-6 and TRBJ2-7; D is possibly TRBD2 (6 bases). Trimming stripped 1 base from V and 9 bases from J, with 11 bases between. Germline V gene data show CDR1 as SGHDT and CDR2 as YYEEEE. This CDR3 is 12 amino acids long. The CDR3 is CASSLTGTLQYF. CDR3 bases: TGTGCCAGCAGCTTGACCGGGACTCTGCAGTACTTC.

V usage is TRBV7-8 and J usage is TRBJ2-7; the D is unclear. Trimming left V 4 bases short and J 0 bases short, with 13 bases between. From germline, CDR1 is SGHVS and CDR2 FQNEAQ. The CDR3 sequence is 15 residues long. The CDR3 DNA follows: TGTGCCAGCAGCTCAGTGGGCAGCCACTCCTACGAGCAGTACTTC. As protein: CASSSVGSHSYEQYF.

This clonotype was counted only a few times. This rearrangement joins TRBV7-2 to TRBJ2-3; 9 bases line up with TRBD1. V was clipped by 1 base and J by 5 bases; unmatched bases: 1. Germline V lookup: CDR1 SGHTA, CDR2 FQGNSA. The CDR3 consists of 14 residues. The CDR3 sequence: CASSLDRGQDTQYF. CDR3 nucleotides: TGTGCCAGCAGCTTAGACAGGGGGCAAGATACGCAGTATTTT.

The chain uses TRBV3-1 and TRBJ2-7; no clear D. This CDR3 has 13 residues. The germline gives CDR1 LGHDT, CDR2 YNNKEL (reference sequence). The ends were cut back, 1 base at V and 6 bases at J, with 10 bases in the middle. The CDR3 region has the DNA TGTGCCAGCAGCCAAGCAGGTCCTCCCGAGCAGTACTTC. It is translated as CASSQAGPPEQYF.

This clonotype was detected many times. The chain uses TRBV6-1 and TRBJ2-1; the D call may be TRBD1 or TRBD2 (6 bases each). V was shortened by 5 bases and J by 9 bases, with 20 bases between the two germline ends. This CDR3 has 15 amino acids. Germline V gene data show CDR1 as MNHNS and CDR2 as SASEGT. As DNA, the CDR3 is TGTGCCAGCAGTCCCCCAAGGGGGGAGGCCTCTGAGCAGTTCTTC. The encoded protein is CASSPPRGEASEQFF.

The chain joins TRBV24-1 to TRBJ2-7, with 7 nucleotides matching TRBD1. The ends lost 4 bases at V and 0 bases at J; junction bases unmatched: 5. Germline lookup yields CDR1 KGHDR and CDR2 SFDVKD. The CDR3 is 15 residues long. In DNA form, the CDR3 reads TGTGCCACCAGTGACGGGACAGCGTCCTCCTACGAGCAGTACTTC. Its translation: CATSDGTASSYEQYF.

The rearrangement joins TRBV20-1 to TRBJ2-3, with 8 bases lining up with TRBD2. This CDR3 has 14 amino acids. CDR1 and CDR2 (germline): DFQATT, SNEGSKA (reference sequence). The ends lost 6 bases at V and 2 bases at J; junction bases unmatched: 7. The CDR3 coding sequence is TGCAGTGCCATCACGGGGGGGAACACAGATACGCAGTATTTT. Protein: CSAITGGNTDTQYF.

This clonotype was observed a handful of times. V and J are TRBV20-1 and TRBJ1-4, with a weak D call TRBD1 (5 bases). The ends were cut back, 4 bases at V and 5 bases at J, with 11 bases in the middle. CDR3 length: 13 residues. CDR1 and CDR2 from the germline V gene are DFQATT and SNEGSKA (reference sequence). The CDR3: CSATGLGNEKLFF. CDR3 in DNA: TGCAGTGCTACAGGGTTGGGGAATGAAAAACTGTTTTTT.

This clonotype came up many times. For the CDR3, the DNA is TGCAGTGCTAGATCCCGACAGGGAACCTACGAGCAGTACTTC. It encodes CSARSRQGTYEQYF. The chain uses TRBV20-1 and TRBJ2-7, with TRBD1 identical over 7 bases. The CDR3 extends over 14 amino acids. Germline values: CDR1 DFQATT, CDR2 SNEGSKA (reference sequence). V trimming: 2 bases; J trimming: 2 bases; junction bases outside the gene matches: 6.

The chain combines TRBV3-1 with TRBJ1-2, with D maybe TRBD1 (6 bases). The V gene's germline CDR1 is LGHDT and CDR2 YNNKEL (reference sequence). The CDR3 totals 12 residues. Deletions cut 4 bases from V and 8 bases from J, with 11 bases between. CDR3 sequence: CASSPLGQGYTF. The CDR3 DNA is TGTGCCAGCAGCCCCCTCGGACAGGGCTACACCTTC. The full variable domain, completed using reference TRBV3-1 and TRBJ1-2, is DTAVSQTPKYLVTQMGNDKSIKCEQNLGHDTMYWYKQDSKKFLKIMFSYNNKELIINETVPNRFSPKSPDKAHLNLHINSLELGDSAVYFCASSPLGQGYTFGSGTRLTVV.

This clonotype came up a few times. The CDR3 nucleotides read TGTGCCAGCTCACCAATAGCGGGGCTCGCCCTTACGCAGTATTTT. Amino acid sequence: CASSPIAGLALTQYF. The rearrangement joins TRBV18 to TRBJ2-3; 8 positions agree with TRBD2. The germline V gene encodes CDR1 KGHSH and CDR2 LQKENI. V dropped 2 bases and J dropped 8; count of bases not matched to a gene: 9. The length of the CDR3 is 15 residues.

The sample holds many counts of this clonotype. The CDR3 loop reads CASSYSAGERQPQHF. The CDR3 DNA reads TGTGCCAGCAGTTACTCGGCCGGGGAACGGCAGCCCCAGCATTTT. V is TRBV6-2 or TRBV6-3 and J is TRBJ1-5; no reliable D call. This CDR3 has 15 residues. V lost 0 bases and J 7 bases, leaving 13 bases between the germline ends. Germline-derived CDR1 and CDR2 are MNHEY and SVGEGT.

The rearrangement uses TRBV20-1 and TRBJ2-3; 12 nucleotides align to TRBD2. The CDR3 contains 16 residues. J lost 3 bases, V lost 3 bases, and 7 bases had no gene match. Per the germline V gene, CDR1 is DFQATT and CDR2 is SNEGSKA (reference sequence). The CDR3 DNA sequence: TGCAGTGCTAGGCCTAGCGGGAGGGCCGGAACAGATACGCAGTATTTT. Its protein is CSARPSGRAGTDTQYF.

Ten or more counts support this clonotype. This chain uses TRBV12-3 or TRBV12-4 with TRBJ2-5, with D hard to call. V gave up 1 base and J gave up 4 bases, with 13 bases separating them. This CDR3 has 15 amino acids. The CDR3 nucleotides are TGTGCCAGCAGTTTAGTCCAGGTCCTGGGAGAGACCCAGTACTTC. It encodes CASSLVQVLGETQYF.

The rearrangement uses TRBV7-9 and TRBJ2-1; 10 bases line up with TRBD2. Germline-derived CDR1 and CDR2 are SEHNR and FQNEAQ (reference sequence). This CDR3 is 15 amino acids long. V lost 3 bases to trimming and J lost 15 bases; unmatched junction nucleotides: 14. In DNA, the CDR3 is TGTGCCAGCAGCTTGACCCGAACTAGCGGGGATAAACTGTTCTTC. It is translated as CASSLTRTSGDKLFF.

This rearrangement joins TRBV7-2 to TRBJ1-6, with 9 nucleotides matching TRBD1. The CDR3 consists of 15 residues. After removal of 5 bases from V and 8 bases from J, the junction contained 7 bases not matched to a gene. CDR1 and CDR2 (germline): SGHTA, FQGNSA. The CDR3 DNA reads as TGTGCCAGCAGCGGGGGACAGGGAAATTATTCACCCCTCCACTTT. Amino acid sequence: CASSGGQGNYSPLHF.

This clonotype was observed a handful of times. The chain couples TRBV18 to TRBJ2-3; 13 bases align to TRBD2. V was clipped by 5 bases and J by 4 bases; unmatched bases: 9. The CDR3 totals 17 residues. In germline, CDR1 is KGHSH, CDR2 LQKENI. CDR3 sequence (DNA): TGTGCCAGCTCAAGACGACTAGCGGGAGGTTTGGCAGATACGCAGTATTTT. It codes for CASSRRLAGGLADTQYF.

This clonotype was counted at least ten times. The V gene is TRBV29-1, the J gene TRBJ2-5; D gene uncertain. Trimming cost V 4 bases and J 1 base, with 4 bases left between them. This CDR3 has 11 amino acids. Germline loops: CDR1 SQVTM, CDR2 ANQGSEA. In nucleotides, the CDR3 is TGCAGCGTTGGGATCCAAGAGACCCAGTACTTC. Translated, it gives CSVGIQETQYF. The full variable domain, in which reference TRBV29-1 and TRBJ2-5 provide the parts outside the CDR3, is SAVISQKPSRDICQRGTSLTIQCQVDSQVTMMFWYRQQPGQSLTLIATANQGSEATYESGFVIDKFPISRPNLTFSTLTVSNMSPEDSSIYLCSVGIQETQYFGPGTRLLVL.

There are a few counts of this clonotype. This rearrangement joins TRBV12-5 to TRBJ2-1, with 10 bases matching TRBD2. The CDR3 has 15 residues. Germline CDR1 is LGHNT and CDR2 is FRNRAP. Unmatched junction bases numbered 4, after V lost 0 bases and J lost 8 bases. The CDR3 is CASGLVLGTSDEQFF. The CDR3 nucleotides read TGTGCTAGTGGTTTGGTACTGGGGACTAGCGATGAGCAGTTCTTC.

The sample holds a few counts of this clonotype. The V call is TRBV20-1, the J call TRBJ2-7; D remains unclear. Germline CDR1 DFQATT, CDR2 SNEGSKA (reference sequence). The CDR3 spans 15 residues. Deletions cut 0 bases from V and 2 bases from J, with 14 bases between. The chain's CDR3 is CSARDTRGPAYEQYF. DNA of the CDR3: TGCAGTGCTAGAGATACCCGCGGACCAGCCTACGAGCAGTACTTC.

The chain carries TRBV20-1 and TRBJ2-7; 14 positions agree with TRBD2. This CDR3 is 19 amino acids long. J lost 6 bases, V lost 4 bases, and 20 bases had no gene match. In germline, CDR1 is DFQATT, CDR2 SNEGSKA (reference sequence). This CDR3 is CSATYPGTSGRSMLAEQYF. In DNA form, the CDR3 reads TGCAGTGCTACCTACCCGGGGACTAGCGGGAGATCTATGTTAGCCGAGCAGTACTTC.

This clonotype was counted a single time. The J gene is TRBJ2-7, the V gene TRBV7-9, with 8 bases matching TRBD2. Germline CDR1 is SEHNR and CDR2 is FQNEAQ (reference sequence). Trimming at V came to 4 bases and at J to 2 bases, leaving 13 bases not matched to a gene. CDR3 length: 17 amino acids. The DNA for the CDR3 is TGTGCCAGCAGCTCCCTCCCACGGGAGGGACTTCCCTACGAGCAGTACTTC. It codes for CASSSLPREGLPYEQYF.

CDR3 sequence: CASSLSGRSEAFF. For the CDR3, the DNA is TGTGCCAGCAGTCTTTCAGGGAGGTCTGAAGCTTTCTTT. V and J are TRBV12-3 or TRBV12-4 and TRBJ1-1; tentative D call: TRBD1 (5 bases). The CDR3 length is 13 residues. The ends were cut back, 5 bases at V and 6 bases at J, with 13 bases in the middle.